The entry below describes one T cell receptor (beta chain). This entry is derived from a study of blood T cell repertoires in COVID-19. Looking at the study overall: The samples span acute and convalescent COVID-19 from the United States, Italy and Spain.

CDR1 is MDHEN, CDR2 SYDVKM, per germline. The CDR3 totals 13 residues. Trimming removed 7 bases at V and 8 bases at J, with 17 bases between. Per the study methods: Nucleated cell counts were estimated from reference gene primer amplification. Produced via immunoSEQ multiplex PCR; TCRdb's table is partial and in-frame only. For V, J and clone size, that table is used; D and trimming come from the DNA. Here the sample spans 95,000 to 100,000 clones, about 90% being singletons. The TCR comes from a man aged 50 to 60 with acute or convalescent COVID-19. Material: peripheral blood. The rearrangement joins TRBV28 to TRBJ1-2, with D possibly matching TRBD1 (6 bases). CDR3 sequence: CASTSTGLLGYTF. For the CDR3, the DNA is TGTGCCAGCACCTCGACAGGACTGTTGGGCTACACCTTC.